This T cell receptor (beta chain) was documented in a study of blood T cell repertoires in COVID-19. About the research overall: COVID-19 samples collected from the United States, Italy and Spain covered acute and convalescent phases.

Profiled with immunoSEQ multiplex PCR; TCRdb holds only in-frame clones, not every one. The data contain 130,000 to 150,000 clones, around 90% of them singletons. V was cut by 0 bases and J by 5 bases, with 16 bases left in between. The CDR3 is 16 residues long. The V gene's germline CDR1 is SGHVS and CDR2 FQNEAQ. The TCR originated in a man in his 70s with acute or convalescent COVID-19. The sample taken for sequencing was peripheral blood. V usage is TRBV7-8 and J usage is TRBJ1-2, with D maybe TRBD1 (6 bases). CDR3 protein: CASSLASYGRGYGYTF. The DNA for the CDR3 is TGTGCCAGCAGCTTAGCGTCTTACGGCAGGGGATATGGCTACACCTTC.